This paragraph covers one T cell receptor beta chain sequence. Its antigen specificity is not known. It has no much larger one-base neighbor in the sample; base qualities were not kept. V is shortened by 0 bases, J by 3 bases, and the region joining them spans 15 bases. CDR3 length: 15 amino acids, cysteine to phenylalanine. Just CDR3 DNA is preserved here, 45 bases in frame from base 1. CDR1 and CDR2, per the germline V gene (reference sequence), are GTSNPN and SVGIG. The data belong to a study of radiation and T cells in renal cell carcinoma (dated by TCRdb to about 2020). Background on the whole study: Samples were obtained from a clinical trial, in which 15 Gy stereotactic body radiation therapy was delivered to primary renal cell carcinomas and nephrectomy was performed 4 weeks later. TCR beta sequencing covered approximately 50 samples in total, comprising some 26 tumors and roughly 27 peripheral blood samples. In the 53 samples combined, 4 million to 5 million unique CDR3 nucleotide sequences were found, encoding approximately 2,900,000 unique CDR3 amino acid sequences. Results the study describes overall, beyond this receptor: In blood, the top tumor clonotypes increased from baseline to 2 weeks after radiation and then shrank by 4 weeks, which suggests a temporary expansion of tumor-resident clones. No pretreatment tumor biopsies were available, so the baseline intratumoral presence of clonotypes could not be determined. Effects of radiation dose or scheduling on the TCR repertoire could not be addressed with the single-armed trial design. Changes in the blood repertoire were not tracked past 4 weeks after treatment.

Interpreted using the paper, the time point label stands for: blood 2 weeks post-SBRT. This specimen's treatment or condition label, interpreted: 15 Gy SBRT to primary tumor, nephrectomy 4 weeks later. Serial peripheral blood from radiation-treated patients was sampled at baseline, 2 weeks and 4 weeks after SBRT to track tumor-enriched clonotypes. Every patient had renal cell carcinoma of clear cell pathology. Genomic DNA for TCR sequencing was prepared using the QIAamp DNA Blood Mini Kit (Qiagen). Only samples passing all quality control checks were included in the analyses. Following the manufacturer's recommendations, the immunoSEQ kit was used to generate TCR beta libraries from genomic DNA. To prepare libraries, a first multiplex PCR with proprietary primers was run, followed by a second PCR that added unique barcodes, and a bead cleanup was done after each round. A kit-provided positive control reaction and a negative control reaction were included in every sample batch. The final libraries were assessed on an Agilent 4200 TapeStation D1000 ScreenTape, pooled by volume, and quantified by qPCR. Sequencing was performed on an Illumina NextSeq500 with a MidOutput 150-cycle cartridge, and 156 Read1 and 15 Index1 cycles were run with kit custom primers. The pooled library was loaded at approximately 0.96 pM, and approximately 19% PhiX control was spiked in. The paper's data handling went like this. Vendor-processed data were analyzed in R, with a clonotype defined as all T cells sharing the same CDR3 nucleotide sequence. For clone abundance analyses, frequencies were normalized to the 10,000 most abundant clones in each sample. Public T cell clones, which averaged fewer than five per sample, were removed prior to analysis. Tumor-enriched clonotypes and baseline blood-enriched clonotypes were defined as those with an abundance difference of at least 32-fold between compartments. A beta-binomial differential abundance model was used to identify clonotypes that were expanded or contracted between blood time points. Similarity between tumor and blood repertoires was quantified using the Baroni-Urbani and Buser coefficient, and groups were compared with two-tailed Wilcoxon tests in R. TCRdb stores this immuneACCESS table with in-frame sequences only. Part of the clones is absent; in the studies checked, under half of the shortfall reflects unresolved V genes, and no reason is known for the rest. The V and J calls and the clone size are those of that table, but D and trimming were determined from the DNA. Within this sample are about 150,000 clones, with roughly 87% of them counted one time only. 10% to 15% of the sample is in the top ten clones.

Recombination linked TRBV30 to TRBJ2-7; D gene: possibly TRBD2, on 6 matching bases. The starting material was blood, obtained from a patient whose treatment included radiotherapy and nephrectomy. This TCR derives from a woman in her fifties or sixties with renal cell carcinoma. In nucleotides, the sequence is TGTGCCTGGAGTGTACGCGGGACCGGCCACTACGAGCAGTACTTC. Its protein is CAWSVRGTGHYEQYF. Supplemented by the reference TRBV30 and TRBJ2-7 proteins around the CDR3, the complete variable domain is SQTIHQWPATLVQPVGSPLSLECTVEGTSNPNLYWYRQAAGRGLQLLFYSVGIGQISSEVPQNLSASRPQDRQFILSSKKLLLSDSGFYLCAWSVRGTGHYEQYFGPGTRLTVT.